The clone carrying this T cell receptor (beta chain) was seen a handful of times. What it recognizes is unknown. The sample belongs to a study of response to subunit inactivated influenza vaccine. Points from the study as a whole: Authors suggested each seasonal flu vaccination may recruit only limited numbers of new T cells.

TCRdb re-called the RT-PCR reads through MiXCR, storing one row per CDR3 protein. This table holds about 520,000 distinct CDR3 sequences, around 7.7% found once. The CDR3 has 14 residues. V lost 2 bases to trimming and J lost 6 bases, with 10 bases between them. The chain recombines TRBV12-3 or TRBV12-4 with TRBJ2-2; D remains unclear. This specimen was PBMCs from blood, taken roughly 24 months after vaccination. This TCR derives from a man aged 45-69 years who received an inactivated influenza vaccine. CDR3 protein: CASSLKVFAGELFF. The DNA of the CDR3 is TGTGCCAGCAGTTTAAAGGTTTTCGCCGGGGAGCTGTTTTTT.